The 4 T cell receptor beta chains presented below share a single source sample, sequenced in a study of CD8+ T cells in alopecia areata. The sequencing template was cDNA reverse transcribed from extracted RNA. Some clones are missing from TCRdb's copy, which holds only in-frame ones; the method was immunoSEQ multiplex PCR. In the table there are about 180,000 clones, about half of which are singletons. Treatment meaning: oral pan-JAK inhibitor, 5-10 mg twice daily. The sample consisted of CD8+ T cells sorted from blood, taken at week 52, from a patient treated with tofacitinib. The receptors were gathered from a human donor with alopecia areata.

The V call is TRBV5-6, the J call TRBJ1-6, with TRBD1 identical over 11 bases. The CDR3 consists of 15 residues. The junction had 6 bases not matched to a gene; V was cut back by 3 bases and J by 10 bases. Germline-derived CDR1 and CDR2 are SGHDT and YYEEEE. CDR3 sequence (DNA): TGTGCCAGCAGCTCCCGGGACAGGGGGTACTCACCCCTCCACTTT. It codes for CASSSRDRGYSPLHF.

The rearrangement links TRBV6-5 to TRBJ2-7; perhaps TRBD2 as D (6 bases). This CDR3 contains 15 residues. Germline V gives CDR1 MNHEY, CDR2 SVGAGI. Trimming removed 0 bases from V and 3 bases from J, with 12 bases in between. The DNA for the CDR3 is TGTGCCAGCAGTTACTCGGGAGGAATCCACTACGAGCAGTACTTC. Translating gives CASSYSGGIHYEQYF.

The chain links TRBV10-3 to TRBJ2-1; 7 nucleotides agree with TRBD1. V was pared by 7 bases and J by 9 bases, with 6 bases of the junction left unmatched. The germline CDR1 and CDR2 sequences are ENHRY and SYGVKD. CDR3 size: 12 residues. CDR3 region: CAITDRVGEQFF. The DNA for the CDR3 is TGTGCCATCACAGACAGGGTGGGTGAGCAGTTCTTC.

The gene calls are TRBV5-1 and TRBJ2-7; D possibly corresponds to TRBD2 (5 bases). Trimming shortened V by 2 bases and J by 3 bases, and 12 bases separated the two germline ends. CDR1 is SGHRS, CDR2 YFSETQ, per germline. This CDR3 comprises 14 residues. The CDR3 DNA follows: TGCGCCAGCAGCTTAAGGCAGGCGGGCTACGAGCAGTACTTC. It codes for CASSLRQAGYEQYF.